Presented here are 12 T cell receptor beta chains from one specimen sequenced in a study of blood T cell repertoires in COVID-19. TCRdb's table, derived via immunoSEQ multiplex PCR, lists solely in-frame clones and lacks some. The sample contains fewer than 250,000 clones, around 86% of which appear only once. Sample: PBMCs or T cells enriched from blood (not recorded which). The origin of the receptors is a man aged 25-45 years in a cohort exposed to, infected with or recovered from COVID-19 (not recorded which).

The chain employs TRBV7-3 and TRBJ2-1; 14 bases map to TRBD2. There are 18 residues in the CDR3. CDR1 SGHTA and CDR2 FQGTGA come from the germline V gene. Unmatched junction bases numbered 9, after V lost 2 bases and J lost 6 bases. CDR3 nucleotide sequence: TGTGCCAGCAGCTTAGCGCCGGGACTAGCGGGAGTGGGCAATGAGCAGTTCTTC. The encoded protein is CASSLAPGLAGVGNEQFF.

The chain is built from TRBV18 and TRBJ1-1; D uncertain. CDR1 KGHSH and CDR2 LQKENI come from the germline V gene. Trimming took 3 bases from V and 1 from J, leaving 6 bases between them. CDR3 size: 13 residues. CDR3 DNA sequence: TGTGCCAGCTCACCGCAGGAGAACACTGAAGCTTTCTTT. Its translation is CASSPQENTEAFF.

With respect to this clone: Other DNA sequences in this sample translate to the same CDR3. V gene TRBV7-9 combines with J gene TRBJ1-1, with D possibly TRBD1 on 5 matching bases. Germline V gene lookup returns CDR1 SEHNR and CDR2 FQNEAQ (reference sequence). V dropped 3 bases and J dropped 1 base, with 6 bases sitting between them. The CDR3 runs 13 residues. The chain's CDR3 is CASSFQGNTEAFF. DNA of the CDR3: TGTGCCAGCAGCTTCCAGGGGAACACTGAAGCTTTCTTT.

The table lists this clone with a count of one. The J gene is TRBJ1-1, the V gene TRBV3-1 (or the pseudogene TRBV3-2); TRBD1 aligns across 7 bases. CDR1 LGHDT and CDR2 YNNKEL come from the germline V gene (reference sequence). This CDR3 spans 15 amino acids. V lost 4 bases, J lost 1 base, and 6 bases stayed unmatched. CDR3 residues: CASSRSGQSNTEAFF. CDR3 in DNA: TGTGCCAGCAGCCGTTCGGGACAGTCGAACACTGAAGCTTTCTTT.

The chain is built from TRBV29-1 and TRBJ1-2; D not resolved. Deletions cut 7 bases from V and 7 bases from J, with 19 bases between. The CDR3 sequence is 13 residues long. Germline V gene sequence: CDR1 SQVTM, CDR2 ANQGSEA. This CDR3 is CSARETGIGGYTF. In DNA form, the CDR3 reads TGCAGCGCCCGAGAGACCGGGATCGGTGGCTACACCTTC.

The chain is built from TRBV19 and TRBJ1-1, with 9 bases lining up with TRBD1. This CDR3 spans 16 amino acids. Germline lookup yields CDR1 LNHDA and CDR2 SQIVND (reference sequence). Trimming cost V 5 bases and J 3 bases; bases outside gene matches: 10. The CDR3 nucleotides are TGTGCCAGTAGTCCCGGGACAGGGTTCGTTCACACTGAAGCTTTCTTT. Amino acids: CASSPGTGFVHTEAFF. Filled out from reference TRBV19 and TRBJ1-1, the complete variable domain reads DGGITQSPKYLFRKEGQNVTLSCEQNLNHDAMYWYRQDPGQGLRLIYYSQIVNDFQKGDIAEGYSVSREKKESFPLTVTSAQKNPTAFYLCASSPGTGFVHTEAFFGQGTRLTVV.

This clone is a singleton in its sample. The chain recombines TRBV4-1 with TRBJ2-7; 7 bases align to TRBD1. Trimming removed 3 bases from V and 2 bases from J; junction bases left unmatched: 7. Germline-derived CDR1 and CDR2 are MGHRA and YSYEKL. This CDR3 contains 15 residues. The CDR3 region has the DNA TGCGCCAGCAGCCAGGCCGGGACAGAGACCTACGAGCAGTACTTC. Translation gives CASSQAGTETYEQYF.

Written as DNA, the CDR3 is TGTGCCAGCAGCCCCCGGACGAACGGGAGAACCTACAATGAGCAGTTCTTC. Its protein product is CASSPRTNGRTYNEQFF. The rearrangement uses TRBV7-3 and TRBJ2-1; weak D call: TRBD2 (6 bases). V was cut by 5 bases and J by 2 bases, with 19 bases left in between. CDR3 size: 17 residues. Germline V gene data show CDR1 as SGHTA and CDR2 as FQGTGA.

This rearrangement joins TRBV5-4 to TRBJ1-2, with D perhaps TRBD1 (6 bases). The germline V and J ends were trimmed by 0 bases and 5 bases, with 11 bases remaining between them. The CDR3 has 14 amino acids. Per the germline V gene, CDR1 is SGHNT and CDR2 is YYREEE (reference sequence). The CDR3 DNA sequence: TGTGCCAGCAGCTTGGAGGGGGGGAGTTATGGCTACACCTTC. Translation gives CASSLEGGSYGYTF.

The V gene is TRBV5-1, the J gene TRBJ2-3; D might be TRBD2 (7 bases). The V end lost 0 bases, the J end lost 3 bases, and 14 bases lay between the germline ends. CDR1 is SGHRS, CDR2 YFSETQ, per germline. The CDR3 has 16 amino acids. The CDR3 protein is CASSLGLGGLTDTQYF. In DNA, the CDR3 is TGCGCCAGCAGCTTGGGTTTAGGGGGACTAACAGATACGCAGTATTTT. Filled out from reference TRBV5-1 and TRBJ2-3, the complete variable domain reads KAGVTQTPRYLIKTRGQQVTLSCSPISGHRSVSWYQQTPGQGLQFLFEYFSETQRNKGNFPGRFSGRQFSNSRSEMNVSTLELGDSALYLCASSLGLGGLTDTQYFGPGTRLTVL.

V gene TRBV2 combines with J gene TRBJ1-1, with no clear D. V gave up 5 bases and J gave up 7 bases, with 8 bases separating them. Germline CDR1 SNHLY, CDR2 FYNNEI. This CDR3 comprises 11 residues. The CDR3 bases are TGTGCCAGCAGTCTCTCTATTGAAGCTTTCTTT. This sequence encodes CASSLSIEAFF.

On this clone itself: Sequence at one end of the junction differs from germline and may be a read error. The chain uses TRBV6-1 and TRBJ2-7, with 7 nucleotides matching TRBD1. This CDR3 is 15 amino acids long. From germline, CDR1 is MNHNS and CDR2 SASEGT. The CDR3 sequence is CASREDREAGYEQYF. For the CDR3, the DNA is TGTGCCAGCAGGGAAGACAGGGAAGCTGGCTACGAGCAGTACTTC.